These 2 T cell receptor beta chains originate from one sample sequenced in a study of identical twins (dated by TCRdb to the mid-2010s). The method behind the library was 5' RACE. The sequencer was an Illumina HiSeq 2000. TCRdb applied fastp at Q25 and MiXCR to the public reads, then kept only in-frame beta chains. Identical CDR3 proteins give one entry, which carries the most common genes and DNA. This sample lists hundreds of thousands of distinct CDR3 sequences; 8.6% were detected once. The top ten clones comprise more than 0.75% of the sample. Separately, the same data were catalogued under a study of yellow fever vaccine responses in identical twins.

The sequenced material came from PBMCs. The source is a young woman in good health.

V and J are TRBV2 and TRBJ2-2; D is unresolved. Trimming left V 6 bases short and J 0 bases short, with 11 bases between. This CDR3 is built from 15 residues. Germline V CDR1 and CDR2: SNHLY, FYNNEI. The CDR3 DNA is TGTGCCAGCAGGCCCTCCCACTCGAACACCGGGGAGCTGTTTTTT. This sequence encodes CASRPSHSNTGELFF.

V gene TRBV12-3 or TRBV12-4 combines with J gene TRBJ2-1; TRBD2 matches at 8 bases. The CDR3 extends over 13 amino acids. The CDR3 bases are TGTGCTTCGGGGAGCGGGGGTACCAATGAGCAGTTCTTC. This codes for CASGSGGTNEQFF.